Sequencing of this T cell receptor beta chain was carried out in a study of blood T cell repertoires in COVID-19 (TCRdb year 2020). For the study in its entirety: The collaborator samples originated in the United States, Italy and Spain and spanned the acute and convalescent phases of COVID-19. Nearly every sample came with metadata listing a de-identified subject ID, COVID-19 status, age in years and sex. The samples were drawn from two sources: the first 160 participants of the ongoing ImmuneRACE study, and approximately 1,300 subjects contributed by 6 global collaborators. The repertoires were released in a freely available public database intended as a resource for research on the immune response to SARS-CoV-2. Where available, HLA class I and class II types were taken from metadata supplied by the sample provider and were not determined by assay-based typing. The material from the prospective study consisted of cDNA or gDNA derived from T cells, B-cell-depleted T cells, or PBMCs. The dataset comprised deeply sampled blood TCRbeta repertoires from subjects exposed to, actively infected with, or recovered from COVID-19. What the work shows at the level of the full study, not this receptor alone: The amount of clinical and demographic metadata varied by source and participant and was provided uncurated.

Trimmed from V: 2 bases; trimmed from J: 2 bases; junction bases lacking a gene match: 2. The CDR3 sequence holds 15 residues, the cysteine and phenylalanine included. The CDR3 DNA has 45 bases and is translated from base 1. According to the germline V gene, CDR1 reads MNHEY and CDR2 reads SVGAGI. The immunoSEQ Assay, a bias-controlled multiplex PCR, was used to amplify TCRbeta CDR3 regions from genomic DNA. The original methods were these. The number of nucleated cells in each sample was estimated by amplification of reference gene primers within the assay. To quantify the absolute abundance of each unique TCRbeta CDR3 rearrangement, sequence reads were collapsed and filtered. For each sample, productive Simpson clonality was calculated as the square root of Simpson's diversity index over productive rearrangements. This is the immuneACCESS table as TCRdb keeps it, with only in-frame sequences that have V and J called. A part of the clones is gone; compared with another copy, unresolved V genes explain less than half, and the rest is unexplained. For V, J and clone size, that table is used; D and trimming come from the DNA. Counted in this sample were hundreds of thousands of clones; around 82% of them appeared once. Of the sample, around 4.7% is held by the ten largest clones.

Participants in the prospective study were enrolled through a virtual design, were aged roughly 18 to 100 years, and lived in approximately 24 United States geographic areas. In the prospective study, cohorts were assigned on the basis of participant-reported clinical history obtained from a screening survey and a study questionnaire. In the prospective study, mobile phlebotomists collected whole blood, serum and a nasopharyngeal or oropharyngeal swab from each participant. Prospective study participants could optionally give additional blood draws and questionnaires over an approximately 2-month period. Before DNA extraction, blood samples from the prospective study were shipped at room temperature or frozen. A few counts support this clone. Its antigen is currently not known. There are no base qualities to consult, and no much larger clone falls within one base.

This TCR was recovered from a young man with acute COVID-19. The sample consisted of PBMCs or T cells enriched from blood (not recorded which). In this chain, TRBV6-5 is recombined with TRBJ2-3, with 9 bases aligning to TRBD2. The CDR3 protein sequence reads: CASSYGGGATDTQYF. The sequenced DNA: TGTGCCAGCAGTTACGGCGGGGGGGCCACAGATACGCAGTATTTT.